This TCR beta chain was sequenced during a study of OX40 agonist ivuxolimab in advanced cancers. Overall study context: Patients took ivuxolimab, an agonistic anti-OX40 (CD134) antibody. General study points: Antigens targeted by the expanded peripheral T cells were not determined. CD4+ and CD8+ blood T cells expanded clonally by week 6 at 0.1 to 3.0 mg/kg. CD4+ T cells averaged fewer expanded clones than CD8+ T cells.

As to this clone: The antigen is undetermined.

Sequenced by immunoSEQ multiplex PCR; TCRdb stores in-frame clones only, minus some. Seen here are about 20,000 clones, 65% to 80% observed once, and the top ten hold about 15%. This sample comprised CD4+ or CD8+ T cells sorted from blood, obtained in a trial of the OX40 agonist ivuxolimab. The receptor's source is an adult with an advanced solid tumor such as melanoma, head and neck, liver or kidney cancer.

The CDR3 region has the DNA TGTGCCAGCAGCACCAACACGGGACCGATATCCTACGAGCAGTACTTC. Protein product: CASSTNTGPISYEQYF. The chain has TRBV7-9 and TRBJ2-7; D is perhaps TRBD1 or TRBD2 (5 bases each). This CDR3 region has 16 residues. Trimming shortened V by 5 bases and J by 1 base, and 18 bases separated the two germline ends. The germline V gene has CDR1 SEHNR and CDR2 FQNEAQ (reference sequence). The complete variable domain, with remaining parts taken from reference TRBV7-9 and TRBJ2-7, reads DTGVSQNPRHKITKRGQNVTFRCDPISEHNRLYWYRQTLGQGPEFLTYFQNEAQLEKSRLLSDRFSAERPKGSFSTLEIQRTEQGDSAMYLCASSTNTGPISYEQYFGPGTRLTVT.